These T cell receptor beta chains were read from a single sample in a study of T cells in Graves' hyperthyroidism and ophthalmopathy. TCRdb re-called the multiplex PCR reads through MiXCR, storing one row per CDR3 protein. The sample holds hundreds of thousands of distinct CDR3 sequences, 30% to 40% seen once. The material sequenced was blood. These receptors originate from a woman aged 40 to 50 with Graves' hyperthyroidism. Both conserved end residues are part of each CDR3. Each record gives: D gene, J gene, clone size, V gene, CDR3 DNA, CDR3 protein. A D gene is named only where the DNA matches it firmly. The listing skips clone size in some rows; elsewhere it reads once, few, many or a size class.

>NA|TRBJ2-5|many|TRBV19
TGTGCCAGATCTGGCCATGCACAGGAGGAGACCCAGTACTTC
CARSGHAQEETQYF
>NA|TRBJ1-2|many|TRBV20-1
TGCAGTGCTAGAGAGGGCAGTGGAAGTGGCTACACCTTC
CSAREGSGSGYTF
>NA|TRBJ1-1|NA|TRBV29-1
TGCAGCGGGACAGTTGAAGCTTTCTTT
CSGTVEAFF
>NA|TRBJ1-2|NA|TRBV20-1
TGCAGTGCTAGTAGGGGGGCCTCCATCTATGGCTACACCTTC
CSASRGASIYGYTF
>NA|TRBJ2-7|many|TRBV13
TGTGCCAGCAGACAGGGTACCTACGAGCAGTACTTC
CASRQGTYEQYF
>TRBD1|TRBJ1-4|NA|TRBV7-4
TGTGCCAGCAGAACAGGGGTTGCGGCTAATGAAAAACTGTTTTTT
CASRTGVAANEKLFF
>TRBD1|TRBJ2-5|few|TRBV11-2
TGTGCCAGCAAGGCCCCCCTTTTGAGGGGGCGGGAGACCCAGTACTTC
CASKAPLLRGRETQYF
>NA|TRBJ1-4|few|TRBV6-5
TGTGCCAGCAGTTACCGATCATCAACTAATGAAAAACTGTTTTTT
CASSYRSSTNEKLFF
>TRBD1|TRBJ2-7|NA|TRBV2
TGTGCCAGCAGTAAAGGGACAGGGTTCGTGGCCGAGCAGTACTTC
CASSKGTGFVAEQYF
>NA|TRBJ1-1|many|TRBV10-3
TGTGCCATCAGTGGACTCGGCGCGAACACTGAAGCTTTCTTT
CAISGLGANTEAFF
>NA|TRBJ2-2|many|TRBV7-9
TGTGCCAGCAGCTTAACCCAGTCGAACACCGGGGAGCTGTTTTTT
CASSLTQSNTGELFF
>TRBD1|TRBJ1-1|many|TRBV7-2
TGTGCCAGCAGCCGACCAAACTACAGGGGAGGCACTGAAGCTTTCTTT
CASSRPNYRGGTEAFF
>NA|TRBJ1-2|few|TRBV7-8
TGTGCCAGCAGCCCCGGGTTCAACTATGGCTACACCTTC
CASSPGFNYGYTF
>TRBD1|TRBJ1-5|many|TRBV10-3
TGTGCCATCAGTGGGGGACAGGGGACGGTTGATCAGCCCCAGCATTTT
CAISGGQGTVDQPQHF
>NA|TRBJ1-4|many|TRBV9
TGTGCCAGCAGCGACCCTCGGGACGCCGATGAAAAACTGTTTTTT
CASSDPRDADEKLFF
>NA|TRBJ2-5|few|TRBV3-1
TGTGCCAGCAGCCAAGATCTCCCTCAAGAGACCCAGTACTTC
CASSQDLPQETQYF
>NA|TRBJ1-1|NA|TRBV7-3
TGTGCCAGCAGCCTTCAACAGGTACCGAACACTGAAGCTTTCTTT
CASSLQQVPNTEAFF
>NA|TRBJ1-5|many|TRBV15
TGTGCCACCAGTCTAAGGGGAAATCAGCCCCAGCATTTT
CATSLRGNQPQHF
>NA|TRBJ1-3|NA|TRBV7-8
TGTGCCAGCAGCTTAGCTCTCCGGGACACATTCTCTGGAAACACCATATATTTT
CASSLALRDTFSGNTIYF
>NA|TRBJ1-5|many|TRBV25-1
TGTGCCAGCAGTGAAGGGGCCGGGACGGCTAACCATCAGCCCCAGCATTTT
CASSEGAGTANHQPQHF
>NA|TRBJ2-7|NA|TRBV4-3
TGCGCCAGCAGCCAAACTAGGGCTGTTGGGGTCTACGAGCAGTACTTC
CASSQTRAVGVYEQYF
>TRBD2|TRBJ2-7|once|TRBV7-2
TGTGCCTGGAGTGCGGGGGGGGACACTCTACGGGAGCAGTACTTC
CAWSAGGDTLREQYF
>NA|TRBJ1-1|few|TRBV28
TGTGCCAGCAGCCCCCAAGTACGATCGGGGACTGAAGCTTTCTTT
CASSPQVRSGTEAFF
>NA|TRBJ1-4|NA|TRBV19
TGTGCCAGTACCCAGTCCAATGAAAAACTGTTTTTT
CASTQSNEKLFF
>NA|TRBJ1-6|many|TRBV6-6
TGTGCCAGCAGTTACGAGGGGCGGCGTTCGGCACTGAATTCACCCCTCCACTTT
CASSYEGRRSALNSPLHF
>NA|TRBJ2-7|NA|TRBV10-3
TGTGCCACACAGGATGACGCCTACGAGCAGTACTTC
CATQDDAYEQYF
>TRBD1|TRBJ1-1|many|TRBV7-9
TGTGCCAGCAGCCCACGACAGGGCTCTGAAGCTTTCTTT
CASSPRQGSEAFF
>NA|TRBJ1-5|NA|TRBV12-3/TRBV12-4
TGTGCCAGCAGGACGGGGGGTTCCCATCAGCCCCAGCATTTT
CASRTGGSHQPQHF
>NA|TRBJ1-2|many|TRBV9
TGTGCCAGCAGCCCATTTGGGGACTATGGCTACACCTTC
CASSPFGDYGYTF
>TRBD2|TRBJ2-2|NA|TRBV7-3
TGTGCCAGCAGCTTAACGGGGGCGGGAGGTCCGAACACCGGGGAGCTGTTTTTT
CASSLTGAGGPNTGELFF
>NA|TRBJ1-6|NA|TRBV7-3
TGTGCCAGCAGCGGGAGGGAGGGCGCGAATCCACCCCTCCACTTT
CASSGREGANPPLHF
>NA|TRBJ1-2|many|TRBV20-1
TGCAGTGCTAGAGCAGGGAGCGGCTATGGCTACACCTTC
CSARAGSGYGYTF
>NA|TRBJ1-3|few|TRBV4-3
TGCGCCAGCAGCCAAGATTTCGGGGCCTATGGAAACACCATATATTTT
CASSQDFGAYGNTIYF
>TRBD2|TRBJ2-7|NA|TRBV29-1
TGCAGCTTAGGTGGGACTAGCTTAGAGCAGTACTTC
CSLGGTSLEQYF
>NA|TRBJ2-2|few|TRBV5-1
TGCGCCAGCAGCTTGATGCCCCAGGGGAACACCGGGGAGCTGTTTTTT
CASSLMPQGNTGELFF
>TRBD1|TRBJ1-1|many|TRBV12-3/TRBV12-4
TGTGCCAGCAGACCTGGGACAGGGGACACTGAAGCTTTCTTT
CASRPGTGDTEAFF
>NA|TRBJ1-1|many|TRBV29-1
TGCAGCGCCCCGAGTGCGGACACTGAAGCTTTCTTT
CSAPSADTEAFF
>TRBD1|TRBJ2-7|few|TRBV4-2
TGTGCCAGCAGCCGAGCCCGGGACAGCTCCTACGAGCAGTACTTC
CASSRARDSSYEQYF
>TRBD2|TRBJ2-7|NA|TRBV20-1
TGCAGTGCTATGGGGCTAGCGGGGGGGACCTACGAGCAGTACTTC
CSAMGLAGGTYEQYF
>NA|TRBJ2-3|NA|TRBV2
TGTGCCAGCAGCCAACTAGAGGCTCCTAGCACAGATACGCAGTATTTT
CASSQLEAPSTDTQYF
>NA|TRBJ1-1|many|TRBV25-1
TGTGCCAGCAGCCCAGCAATGAACACTGAAGCTTTCTTT
CASSPAMNTEAFF
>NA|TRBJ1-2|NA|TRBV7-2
TGTGCCAGCAGCCCCCGGGGGTCGGATGGCTACACCTTC
CASSPRGSDGYTF
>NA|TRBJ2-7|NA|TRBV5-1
TGCGCCAGCAGCTCGGACGGGGCTTGGCGGTACTTC
CASSSDGAWRYF
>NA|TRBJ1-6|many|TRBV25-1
TGTGCCAGCAGCCCTGCGGACGGAGCCCATTCACCCCTCCACTTT
CASSPADGAHSPLHF
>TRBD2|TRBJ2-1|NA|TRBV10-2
TGCGCCAGCAGTTCGGGACTAGCGGGATACAATGAGCAGTTCTTC
CASSSGLAGYNEQFF
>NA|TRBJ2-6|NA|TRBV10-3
TGTGCCATCAAGCTCACAGGGGCCAACGTCCTGACTTTC
CAIKLTGANVLTF
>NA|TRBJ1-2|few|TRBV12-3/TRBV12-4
TGTGCCAGCAGCCAAGGGACCGTCAATATAGGCTACACCTTC
CASSQGTVNIGYTF
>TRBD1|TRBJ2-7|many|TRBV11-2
TGTGCCAGCAGCTCCGACAGGGTTCGCGAGCAGTACTTC
CASSSDRVREQYF
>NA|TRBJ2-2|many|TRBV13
TGTGCCAGCAGCTTCCGTACGAACACCGGGGAGCTGTTTTTT
CASSFRTNTGELFF
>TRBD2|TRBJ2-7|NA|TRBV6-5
TGTGCCAGCAGTTCCGGGACTAGCGGGAGGGTGGAGCAGTACTTC
CASSSGTSGRVEQYF
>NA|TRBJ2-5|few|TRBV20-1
TGCAGTGCTAGAGATCTCTTGGGGGGCAGCCAAGAGACCCAGTACTTC
CSARDLLGGSQETQYF
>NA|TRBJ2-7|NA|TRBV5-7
TGTGCCAGCAGCATCCCCCTGACACAGGGATTCCCCTACGAGCAGTACTTC
CASSIPLTQGFPYEQYF
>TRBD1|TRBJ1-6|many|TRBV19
TGTGCCAGCGGGACAGGGGCCGGGACACCCCTCCACTTT
CASGTGAGTPLHF
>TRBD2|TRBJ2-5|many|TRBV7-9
TGTGCCAGCAGCCCACGACTAGCGGGGGCGGCGAGGAGAGAGACCCAGTACTTC
CASSPRLAGAARRETQYF